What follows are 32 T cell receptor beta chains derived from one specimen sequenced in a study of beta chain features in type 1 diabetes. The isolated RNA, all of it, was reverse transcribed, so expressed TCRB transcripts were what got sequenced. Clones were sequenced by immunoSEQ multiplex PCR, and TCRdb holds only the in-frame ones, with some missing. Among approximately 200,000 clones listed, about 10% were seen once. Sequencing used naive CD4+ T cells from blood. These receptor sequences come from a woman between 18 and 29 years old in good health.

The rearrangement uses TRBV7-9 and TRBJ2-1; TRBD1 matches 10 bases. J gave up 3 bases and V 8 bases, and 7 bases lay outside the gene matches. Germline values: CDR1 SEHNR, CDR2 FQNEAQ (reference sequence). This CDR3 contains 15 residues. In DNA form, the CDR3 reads TGTGCCAGCGGACCCGGGACAGGGGACTACAATGAGCAGTTCTTC. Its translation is CASGPGTGDYNEQFF. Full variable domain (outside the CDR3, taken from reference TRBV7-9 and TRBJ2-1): DTGVSQNPRHKITKRGQNVTFRCDPISEHNRLYWYRQTLGQGPEFLTYFQNEAQLEKSRLLSDRFSAERPKGSFSTLEIQRTEQGDSAMYLCASGPGTGDYNEQFFGPGTRLTVL.

CDR3 residues: CATSIRAGGRISYEQYF. CDR3 nucleotide sequence: TGTGCCACCAGCATTCGGGCGGGCGGCCGGATTTCCTACGAGCAGTACTTC. The chain has TRBV15 and TRBJ2-7, with D possibly matching TRBD2 (5 bases). Germline CDR1 reads LNHNV; CDR2 reads YYDKDF (reference sequence). This CDR3 has 17 residues. Trimming took 4 bases from V and 1 from J, leaving 20 bases between them.

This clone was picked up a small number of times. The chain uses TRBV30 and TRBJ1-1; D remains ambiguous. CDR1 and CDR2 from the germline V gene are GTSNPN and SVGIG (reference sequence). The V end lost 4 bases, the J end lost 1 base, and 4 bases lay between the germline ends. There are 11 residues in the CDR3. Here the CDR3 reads CAWTRNTEAFF. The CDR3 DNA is TGTGCCTGGACCCGGAACACTGAAGCTTTCTTT.

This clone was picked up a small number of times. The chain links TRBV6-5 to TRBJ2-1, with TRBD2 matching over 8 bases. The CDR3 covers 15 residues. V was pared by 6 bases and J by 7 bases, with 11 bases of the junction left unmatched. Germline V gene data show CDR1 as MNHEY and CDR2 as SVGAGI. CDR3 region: CASSPRLAGLNEQFF. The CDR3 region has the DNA TGTGCCAGCAGCCCCCGATTAGCGGGATTGAATGAGCAGTTCTTC.

The CDR3: CASSGGLAGYEQYF. DNA of the CDR3: TGTGCCAGCAGCGGGGGACTAGCGGGCTACGAGCAGTACTTC. This chain uses TRBV13 with TRBJ2-7; 12 bases are shared with TRBD2. CDR1 is PRHDT and CDR2 is FYEKMQ in the germline V gene (reference sequence). The length of the CDR3 is 14 residues. The ends lost 5 bases at V and 3 bases at J; junction bases unmatched: 2.

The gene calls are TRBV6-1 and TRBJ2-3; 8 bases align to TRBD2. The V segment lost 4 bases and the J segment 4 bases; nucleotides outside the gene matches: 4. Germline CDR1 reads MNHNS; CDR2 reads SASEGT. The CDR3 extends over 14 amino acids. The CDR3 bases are TGTGCCAGCAGTGCCAGCGGGAGTCCAGATACGCAGTATTTT. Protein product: CASSASGSPDTQYF.

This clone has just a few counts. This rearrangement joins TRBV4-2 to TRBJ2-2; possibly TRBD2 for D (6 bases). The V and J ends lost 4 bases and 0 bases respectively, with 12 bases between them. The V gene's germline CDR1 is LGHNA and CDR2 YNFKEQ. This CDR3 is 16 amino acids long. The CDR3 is CASSPTGESNTGELFF. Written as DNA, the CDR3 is TGTGCCAGCAGCCCCACGGGGGAATCGAACACCGGGGAGCTGTTTTTT.

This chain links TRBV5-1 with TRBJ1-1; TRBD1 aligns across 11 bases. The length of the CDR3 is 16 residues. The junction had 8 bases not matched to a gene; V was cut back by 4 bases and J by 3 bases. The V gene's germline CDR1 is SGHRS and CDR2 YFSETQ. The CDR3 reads CASSTDRGLSYTEAFF. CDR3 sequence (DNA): TGCGCCAGCAGCACGGACAGGGGGCTTTCATACACTGAAGCTTTCTTT.

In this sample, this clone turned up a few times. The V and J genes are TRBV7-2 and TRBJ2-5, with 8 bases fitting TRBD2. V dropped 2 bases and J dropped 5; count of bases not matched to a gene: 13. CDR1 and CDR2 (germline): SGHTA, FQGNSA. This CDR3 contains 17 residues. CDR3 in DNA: TGTGCCAGCAGCTTATTGCCGCCGGGACTAGGAATTGAGACCCAGTACTTC. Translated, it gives CASSLLPPGLGIETQYF.

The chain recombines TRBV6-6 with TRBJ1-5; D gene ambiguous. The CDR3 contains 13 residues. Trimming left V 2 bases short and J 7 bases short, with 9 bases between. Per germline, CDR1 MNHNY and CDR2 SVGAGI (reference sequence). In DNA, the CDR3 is TGTGCCAGCAGTTACACCCTTCTACAGCCCCAGCATTTT. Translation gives CASSYTLLQPQHF.

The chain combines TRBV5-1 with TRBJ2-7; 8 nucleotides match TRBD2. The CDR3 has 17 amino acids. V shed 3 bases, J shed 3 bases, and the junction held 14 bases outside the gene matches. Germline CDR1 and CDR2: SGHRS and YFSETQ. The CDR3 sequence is CASSSWRLAGADYEQYF. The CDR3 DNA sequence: TGCGCCAGCAGCTCGTGGCGGCTAGCGGGCGCAGACTACGAGCAGTACTTC.

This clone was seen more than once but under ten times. The CDR3 DNA sequence: TGTGCCAGCAGCGTAGGAGGGGGGGGGTTACCAGTTCTCGAGCAGTACTTC. This encodes CASSVGGGGLPVLEQYF. V usage is TRBV9 and J usage is TRBJ2-7; tentatively, D is TRBD2 (7 bases). Germline V CDR1 and CDR2: SGDLS, YYNGEE. The germline V and J ends were trimmed by 0 bases and 6 bases, with 22 bases remaining between them. This CDR3 spans 17 amino acids.

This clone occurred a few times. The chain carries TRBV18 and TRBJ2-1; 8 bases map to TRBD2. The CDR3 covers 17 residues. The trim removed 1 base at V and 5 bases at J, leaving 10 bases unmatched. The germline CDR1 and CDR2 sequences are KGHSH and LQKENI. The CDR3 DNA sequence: TGTGCCAGCTCACCACTCAGACGGGGGGGTATCGACAATGAGCAGTTCTTC. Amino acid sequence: CASSPLRRGGIDNEQFF.

DNA for the CDR3: TGTGCCAGCTCTCTTGGGCCGGGAGGCTACACCTTC. Residues: CASSLGPGGYTF. This sequence joins TRBV25-1 and TRBJ1-2; D call uncertain. V was cut by 8 bases and J by 8 bases, with 15 bases left in between. CDR1 and CDR2 (germline): MGHDK, SYGVNS. The CDR3 is 12 amino acids.

CDR3 bases: TGTGCCAGTAGTATAGTCCGACGGACTAGACACACCGGGGAGCTGTTTTTT. Its protein is CASSIVRRTRHTGELFF. The chain has TRBV19 and TRBJ2-2, with 7 nucleotides matching TRBD2. The CDR3 totals 17 residues. V shed 1 base and J 3 bases; nucleotides not matched to a gene: 8. The germline V gene has CDR1 LNHDA and CDR2 SQIVND (reference sequence).

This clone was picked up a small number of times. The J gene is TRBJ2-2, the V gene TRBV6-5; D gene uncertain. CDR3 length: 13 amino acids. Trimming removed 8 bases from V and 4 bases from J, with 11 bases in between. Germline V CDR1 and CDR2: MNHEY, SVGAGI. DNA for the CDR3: TGTGCCAGCGGAAACTATGGCACCGGGGAGCTGTTTTTT. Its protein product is CASGNYGTGELFF.

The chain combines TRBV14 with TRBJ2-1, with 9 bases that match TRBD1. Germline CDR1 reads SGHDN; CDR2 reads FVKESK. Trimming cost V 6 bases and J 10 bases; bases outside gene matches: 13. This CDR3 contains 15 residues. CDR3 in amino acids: CASRPPGQGNSEQFF. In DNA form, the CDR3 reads TGTGCCAGCAGGCCACCGGGACAGGGTAATTCGGAGCAGTTCTTC.

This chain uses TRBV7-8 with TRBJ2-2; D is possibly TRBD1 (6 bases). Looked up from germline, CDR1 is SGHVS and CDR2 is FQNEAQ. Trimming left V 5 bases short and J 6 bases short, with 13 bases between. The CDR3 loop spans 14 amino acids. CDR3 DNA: TGTGCCAGCAGCCTCGGACAGTTCGCCGGGGAGCTGTTTTTT. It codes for CASSLGQFAGELFF.

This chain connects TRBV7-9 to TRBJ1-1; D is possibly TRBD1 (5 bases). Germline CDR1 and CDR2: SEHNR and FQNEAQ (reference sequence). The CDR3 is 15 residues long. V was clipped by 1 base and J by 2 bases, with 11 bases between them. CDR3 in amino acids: CASSLGEGTNTEAFF. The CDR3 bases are TGTGCCAGCAGCTTAGGTGAAGGGACTAACACTGAAGCTTTCTTT.

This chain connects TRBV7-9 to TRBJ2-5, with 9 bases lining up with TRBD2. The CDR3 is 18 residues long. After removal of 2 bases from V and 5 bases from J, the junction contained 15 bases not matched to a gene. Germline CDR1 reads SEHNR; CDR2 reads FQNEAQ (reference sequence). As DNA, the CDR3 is TGTGCCAGCAGCTTAAGCCATGCTAGCGGGACCCTGGGGGAGACCCAGTACTTC. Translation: CASSLSHASGTLGETQYF. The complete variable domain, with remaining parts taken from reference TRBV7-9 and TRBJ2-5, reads DTGVSQNPRHKITKRGQNVTFRCDPISEHNRLYWYRQTLGQGPEFLTYFQNEAQLEKSRLLSDRFSAERPKGSFSTLEIQRTEQGDSAMYLCASSLSHASGTLGETQYFGPGTRLLVL.

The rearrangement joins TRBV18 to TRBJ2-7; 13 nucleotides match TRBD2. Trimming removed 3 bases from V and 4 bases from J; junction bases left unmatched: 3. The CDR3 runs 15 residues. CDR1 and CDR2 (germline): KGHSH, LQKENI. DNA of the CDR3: TGTGCCAGCTCACCCACGACTAGCGGGAGGTACGAGCAGTACTTC. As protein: CASSPTTSGRYEQYF.

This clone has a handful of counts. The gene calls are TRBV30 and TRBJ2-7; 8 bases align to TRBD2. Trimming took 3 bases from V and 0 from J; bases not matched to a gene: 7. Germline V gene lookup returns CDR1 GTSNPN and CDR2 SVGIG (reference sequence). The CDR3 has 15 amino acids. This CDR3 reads CAWRALAVTSYEQYF. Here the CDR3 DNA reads TGTGCCTGGAGGGCACTAGCGGTGACCTCCTACGAGCAGTACTTC.

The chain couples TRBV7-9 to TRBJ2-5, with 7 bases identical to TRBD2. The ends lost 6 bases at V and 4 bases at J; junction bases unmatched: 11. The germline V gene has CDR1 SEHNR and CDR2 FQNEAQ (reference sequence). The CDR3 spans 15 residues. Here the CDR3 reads CASSYGGGVAETQYF. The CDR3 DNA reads TGTGCCAGCAGTTACGGCGGGGGAGTGGCAGAGACCCAGTACTTC.

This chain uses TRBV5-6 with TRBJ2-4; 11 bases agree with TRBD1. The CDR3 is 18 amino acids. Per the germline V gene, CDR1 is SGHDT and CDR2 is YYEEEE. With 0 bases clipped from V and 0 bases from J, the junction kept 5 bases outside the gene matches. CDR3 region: CASSLAGQGEIAKNIQYF. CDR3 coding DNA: TGTGCCAGCAGCTTGGCGGGACAGGGGGAAATAGCCAAAAACATTCAGTACTTC.

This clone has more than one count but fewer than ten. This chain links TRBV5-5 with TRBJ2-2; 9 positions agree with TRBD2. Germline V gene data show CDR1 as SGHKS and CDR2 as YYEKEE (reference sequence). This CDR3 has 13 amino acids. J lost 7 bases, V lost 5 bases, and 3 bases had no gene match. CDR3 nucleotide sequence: TGTGCCAGCAGACCTAGCGGGAACGGGGAGCTGTTTTTT. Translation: CASRPSGNGELFF.

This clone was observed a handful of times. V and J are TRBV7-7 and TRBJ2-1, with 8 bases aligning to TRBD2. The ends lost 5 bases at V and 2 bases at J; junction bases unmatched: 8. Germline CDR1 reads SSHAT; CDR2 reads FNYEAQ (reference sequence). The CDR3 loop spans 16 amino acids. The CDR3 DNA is TGTGCCAGCAGCCTTACAGCGGGAGTCACCTACAATGAGCAGTTCTTC. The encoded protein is CASSLTAGVTYNEQFF. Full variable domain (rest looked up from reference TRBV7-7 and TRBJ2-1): GAGVSQSPRYKVTKRGQDVTLRCDPISSHATLYWYQQALGQGPEFLTYFNYEAQPDKSGLPSDRFSAERPEGSISTLTIQRTEQRDSAMYRCASSLTAGVTYNEQFFGPGTRLTVL.

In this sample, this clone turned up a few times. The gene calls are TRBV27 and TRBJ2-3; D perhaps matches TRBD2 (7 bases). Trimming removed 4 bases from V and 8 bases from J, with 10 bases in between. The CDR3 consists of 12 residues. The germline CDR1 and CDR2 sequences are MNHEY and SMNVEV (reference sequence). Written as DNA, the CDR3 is TGTGCCAGCAGTTACAGGGAGGGTACGCAGTATTTT. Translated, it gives CASSYREGTQYF.

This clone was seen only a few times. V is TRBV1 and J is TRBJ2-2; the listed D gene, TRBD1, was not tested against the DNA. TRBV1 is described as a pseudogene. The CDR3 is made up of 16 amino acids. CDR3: CTSSHPVSGQTGELFF. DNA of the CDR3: TGCACCAGCAGCCATCCGGTGTCAGGGCAAACCGGGGAGCTGTTTTTT.

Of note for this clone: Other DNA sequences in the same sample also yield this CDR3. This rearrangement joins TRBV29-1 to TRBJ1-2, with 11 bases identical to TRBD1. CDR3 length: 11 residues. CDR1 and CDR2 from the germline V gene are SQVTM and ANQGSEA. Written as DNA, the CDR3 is TGCAGTGGGACAGGGGGTGATGGCTACACCTTC. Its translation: CSGTGGDGYTF.

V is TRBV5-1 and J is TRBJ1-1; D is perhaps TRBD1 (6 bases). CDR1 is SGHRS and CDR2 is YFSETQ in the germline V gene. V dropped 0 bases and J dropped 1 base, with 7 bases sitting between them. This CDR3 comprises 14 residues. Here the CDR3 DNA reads TGCGCCAGCAGCTTGGGGGACACGAACACTGAAGCTTTCTTT. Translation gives CASSLGDTNTEAFF.

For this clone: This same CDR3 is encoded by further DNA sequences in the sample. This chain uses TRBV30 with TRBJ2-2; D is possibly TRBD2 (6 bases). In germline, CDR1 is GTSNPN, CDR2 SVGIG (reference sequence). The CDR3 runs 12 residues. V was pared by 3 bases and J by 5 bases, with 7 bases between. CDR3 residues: CAWRGGTGELFF. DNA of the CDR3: TGTGCCTGGAGGGGGGGAACCGGGGAGCTGTTTTTT.

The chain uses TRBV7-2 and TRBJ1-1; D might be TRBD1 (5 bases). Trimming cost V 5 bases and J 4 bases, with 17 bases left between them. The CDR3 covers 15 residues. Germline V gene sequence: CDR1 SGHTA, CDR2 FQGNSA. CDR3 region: CASSIKAGGGTEAFF. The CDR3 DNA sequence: TGTGCCAGCAGCATTAAGGCGGGGGGGGGCACTGAAGCTTTCTTT. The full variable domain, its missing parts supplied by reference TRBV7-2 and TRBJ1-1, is GAGVSQSPSNKVTEKGKDVELRCDPISGHTALYWYRQSLGQGLEFLIYFQGNSAPDKSGLPSDRFSAERTGGSVSTLTIQRTQQEDSAVYLCASSIKAGGGTEAFFGQGTRLTVV.